The 28 T cell receptor beta chains reported below all come from one sample, sequenced in a study of CD8+CD57+ T cells in acquired aplastic anemia. TCR beta VDJ and CDR3 profiles were obtained from a genomic DNA template. Using its own MiXCR run on the reads, TCRdb lists one record per CDR3 protein. The sample shows around 230,000 distinct CDR3 sequences, roughly 57% of them seen only once. The source material was sorted CD4+, CD8+, or CD8+CD57+ T cells (not recorded which) from PBMCs. Receptors originate from a human donor in good health.

The chain combines TRBV7-9 with TRBJ1-5; possibly TRBD1 for D (6 bases). Germline lookup yields CDR1 SEHNR and CDR2 FQNEAQ (reference sequence). The CDR3 spans 12 residues. Trimming left V 0 bases short and J 14 bases short, with 11 bases between. CDR3 region: CASSLADSYEHF. Here the CDR3 DNA reads TGTGCCAGCAGCTTAGCGGACAGCTACGAGCATTTT.

The rearrangement uses TRBV7-3 and TRBJ2-2, with D perhaps being TRBD1 or TRBD2 (5 bases each). CDR3 length: 17 amino acids. Germline CDR1 is SGHTA and CDR2 is FQGTGA. The CDR3 DNA reads TGTTCCATCAGCGTAAGAGGGCTGGTAGGGGACCCCGGGGAGCTGTTTTTT. The encoded protein is CSISVRGLVGDPGELFF.

The rearrangement uses TRBV7-9 and TRBJ2-1, with D maybe TRBD1 (6 bases). Germline V gene sequence: CDR1 SEHNR, CDR2 FQNEAQ (reference sequence). The CDR3 consists of 18 residues. V lost 0 bases to trimming and J lost 5 bases, with 20 bases between them. This CDR3 reads CASSLARRVEGEHNEQFF. CDR3 nucleotide sequence: TGTGCCAGCAGCTTAGCCCGCAGGGTCGAGGGGGAGCACAATGAGCAGTTCTTC.

The chain is built from TRBV10-1 and TRBJ1-1; D is ambiguous. The V gene's germline CDR1 is WNHNN and CDR2 SYGVQD (reference sequence). V lost 6 bases and J 0 bases, leaving 11 bases between the germline ends. The CDR3 is 14 amino acids. CDR3 sequence (DNA): TGCGCCAGCAGCATGTCTCCCTTGAACACTGAAGCTTTCTTT. Translating gives CASSMSPLNTEAFF.

At least ten counts were recorded for this clonotype. The V call is TRBV15, the J call TRBJ1-1, with a weak D call TRBD1 (5 bases). CDR3 length equals 14 residues. Trimming removed 1 base at V and 5 bases at J, with 11 bases between. Germline lookup yields CDR1 LNHNV and CDR2 YYDKDF (reference sequence). The CDR3 region has the DNA TGTGCCACCAGCAGAGGTACCGAGGGGACTGAAGCTTTCTTT. Residues: CATSRGTEGTEAFF.

The chain couples TRBV20-1 to TRBJ1-1; no clear D gene. In germline, CDR1 is DFQATT, CDR2 SNEGSKA (reference sequence). The CDR3 has 10 amino acids. Trimming cost V 6 bases and J 13 bases, with 15 bases left between them. The CDR3 here is CSAEKGGGFF. CDR3 DNA: TGCAGTGCAGAGAAAGGAGGAGGTTTCTTT.

This sequence joins TRBV7-8 and TRBJ1-2; TRBD1 agrees at 8 bases. The CDR3 is 16 amino acids. V was clipped by 3 bases and J by 9 bases; unmatched bases: 15. CDR1 and CDR2 (germline): SGHVS, FQNEAQ. The CDR3 nucleotides read TGTGCCAGCAGCTTGATCGGCCTAGGACAGGGATCAAGCTACACCTTC. This encodes CASSLIGLGQGSSYTF. Filled out from reference TRBV7-8 and TRBJ1-2, the complete variable domain reads GAGVSQSPRYKVAKRGQDVALRCDPISGHVSLFWYQQALGQGPEFLTYFQNEAQLDKSGLPSDRFFAERPEGSVSTLKIQRTQQEDSAVYLCASSLIGLGQGSSYTFGSGTRLTVV.

The chain combines TRBV29-1 with TRBJ1-4; a possible D gene is TRBD1 (6 bases). V was pared by 2 bases and J by 6 bases, with 7 bases between. This CDR3 has 12 residues. Germline CDR1 SQVTM, CDR2 ANQGSEA. The CDR3 DNA reads TGCAGCGTTGAACAGGGGTATGAAAAACTGTTTTTT. Translating gives CSVEQGYEKLFF.

V and J are TRBV9 and TRBJ2-5, with D perhaps TRBD1 or TRBD2 (5 bases each). Trimming removed 0 bases at V and 0 bases at J, with 12 bases between. Germline-derived CDR1 and CDR2 are SGDLS and YYNGEE. The CDR3 is 16 amino acids. The DNA for the CDR3 is TGTGCCAGCAGCGTAGTAGTGGGGGAAAACCAAGAGACCCAGTACTTC. Its protein is CASSVVVGENQETQYF.

This rearrangement joins TRBV25-1 to TRBJ2-1; D is possibly TRBD2 (5 bases). From germline, CDR1 is MGHDK and CDR2 SYGVNS. Trimming stripped 8 bases from V and 0 bases from J, with 14 bases between. This CDR3 spans 15 amino acids. The CDR3 coding sequence is TGTGCCAGCGTTGCCCCGGGAAGCTCCTACAATGAGCAGTTCTTC. Its translation is CASVAPGSSYNEQFF.

This chain uses TRBV15 with TRBJ1-4, with D uncertain. V was cut by 0 bases and J by 5 bases, with 10 bases left in between. Germline-derived CDR1 and CDR2 are LNHNV and YYDKDF (reference sequence). This CDR3 contains 15 residues. The CDR3 nucleotides are TGTGCCACCAGCAGAGATATGGCAGAAAATGAAAAACTGTTTTTT. It translates to CATSRDMAENEKLFF. The variable domain in full, with the rest retrieved from reference TRBV15 and TRBJ1-4, is DAMVIQNPRYQVTQFGKPVTLSCSQTLNHNVMYWYQQKSSQAPKLLFHYYDKDFNNEADTPDNFQSRRPNTSFCFLDIRSPGLGDTAMYLCATSRDMAENEKLFFGSGTQLSVL.

V usage is TRBV5-6 and J usage is TRBJ2-7, with D possibly matching TRBD1 (5 bases). CDR3 length: 13 residues. Germline V gives CDR1 SGHDT, CDR2 YYEEEE. V dropped 4 bases and J dropped 2 bases, with 10 bases sitting between them. CDR3 coding DNA: TGTGCCAGCAGCCAGACAGCAACCTACGAGCAGTACTTC. It codes for CASSQTATYEQYF.

This clonotype was counted many times. The chain is built from TRBV7-3 and TRBJ2-3; 16 bases line up with TRBD2. This CDR3 spans 18 amino acids. Germline V gene lookup returns CDR1 SGHTA and CDR2 FQGTGA. V gave up 5 bases and J gave up 5 bases; unmatched junction bases: 10. The CDR3, as DNA: TGTGCCAGCAGCCTCGGGACTAGCGGGGGGGCCAGGATAGATACGCAGTATTTT. It encodes CASSLGTSGGARIDTQYF. Complete variable domain (other parts from reference TRBV7-3 and TRBJ2-3): GAGVSQTPSNKVTEKGKYVELRCDPISGHTALYWYRQSLGQGPEFLIYFQGTGAADDSGLPNDRFFAVRPEGSVSTLKIQRTERGDSAVYLCASSLGTSGGARIDTQYFGPGTRLTVL.

This clonotype was seen just once. The V gene is TRBV20-1, the J gene TRBJ2-7; unclear D gene. The CDR3 is 12 amino acids. V was cut by 6 bases and J by 5 bases, with 14 bases left in between. The germline V gene has CDR1 DFQATT and CDR2 SNEGSKA (reference sequence). CDR3 residues: CSAQSRTNEQYF. The CDR3, as DNA: TGCAGTGCCCAGAGCCGGACCAACGAGCAGTACTTC.

The J gene is TRBJ1-1, the V gene TRBV2, with D perhaps TRBD1 (5 bases). Germline lookup yields CDR1 SNHLY and CDR2 FYNNEI. This CDR3 comprises 11 residues. With 6 bases removed from V and 7 bases from J, the gap between germline ends came to 9 bases. CDR3 DNA: TGTGCCAGCAGCCTCAGGGTTGAAGCTTTCTTT. Its translation is CASSLRVEAFF.

This chain joins TRBV12-3 or TRBV12-4 and TRBJ2-2; D uncertain. The CDR3 consists of 15 residues. The V end lost 4 bases, the J end lost 2 bases, and 11 bases lay between the germline ends. CDR3 sequence (DNA): TGTGCCAGCAGTTATCGCGACATTAACACCGGGGAGCTGTTTTTT. The encoded protein is CASSYRDINTGELFF.

The chain is built from TRBV7-2 and TRBJ1-5; D gene unclear. Germline values: CDR1 SGHTA, CDR2 FQGNSA. CDR3 length: 13 residues. Trimming removed 3 bases at V and 2 bases at J, with 5 bases between. The CDR3 DNA reads as TGTGCCAGCAGCTTCTCGCGCAATCAGCCCCAGCATTTT. Translated: CASSFSRNQPQHF.

This chain links TRBV20-1 with TRBJ2-1, with D perhaps TRBD2 (5 bases). The germline gives CDR1 DFQATT, CDR2 SNEGSKA (reference sequence). This CDR3 is 14 amino acids long. V was pared by 6 bases and J by 5 bases, with 17 bases between. DNA of the CDR3: TGCAGTGCGGATTCTGAGCGGAATCACAATGAGCAGTTCTTC. It translates to CSADSERNHNEQFF.

The J gene is TRBJ2-3, the V gene TRBV20-1; D gene ambiguous. Germline V gene lookup returns CDR1 DFQATT and CDR2 SNEGSKA (reference sequence). The germline V and J ends were trimmed by 6 bases and 4 bases, with 11 bases remaining between them. The CDR3 extends over 12 amino acids. The CDR3 bases are TGCAGTGCCAACTCGGGCGCAGATACGCAGTATTTT. As protein: CSANSGADTQYF.

This chain uses TRBV9 with TRBJ1-4; weak D call: TRBD1 (5 bases). V shed 0 bases and J shed 8 bases, with 11 bases lying between them. Germline CDR1 is SGDLS and CDR2 is YYNGEE. This CDR3 contains 14 residues. CDR3: CASSVGHDSEKLFF. CDR3 coding DNA: TGTGCCAGCAGCGTAGGCCACGACAGCGAAAAACTGTTTTTT.

The V call is TRBV7-9, the J call TRBJ1-2; no reliable D call. The V and J ends lost 2 bases and 6 bases respectively, with 4 bases between them. Germline loops: CDR1 SEHNR, CDR2 FQNEAQ (reference sequence). The CDR3 is 11 residues long. The CDR3 reads CASSLSDGYTF. The CDR3 bases are TGTGCCAGCAGCTTATCGGATGGCTACACCTTC. The full variable domain, its missing parts supplied by reference TRBV7-9 and TRBJ1-2, is DTGVSQNPRHKITKRGQNVTFRCDPISEHNRLYWYRQTLGQGPEFLTYFQNEAQLEKSRLLSDRFSAERPKGSFSTLEIQRTEQGDSAMYLCASSLSDGYTFGSGTRLTVV.

The rearrangement links TRBV20-1 to TRBJ1-3, with TRBD1 as a possible D gene (6 bases). The CDR3 loop spans 14 amino acids. The V gene's germline CDR1 is DFQATT and CDR2 SNEGSKA (reference sequence). Trimming stripped 2 bases from V and 4 bases from J, with 12 bases between. The CDR3 spells CSARRGGGGNTIYF. Written as DNA, the CDR3 is TGCAGTGCTAGAAGGGGGGGGGGAGGAAACACCATATATTTT.

This clonotype was recorded only once. This chain links TRBV20-1 with TRBJ2-7, with 7 bases fitting TRBD2. This CDR3 has 14 residues. V lost 6 bases and J lost 3; bases outside the gene matches: 11. Per the germline V gene, CDR1 is DFQATT and CDR2 is SNEGSKA (reference sequence). In DNA, the CDR3 is TGCAGTGCCCCTGGGGGGGGGGGAGGCTACGAGCAGTACTTC. Its protein product is CSAPGGGGGYEQYF.

V is TRBV29-1 and J is TRBJ1-2, with D tentatively TRBD1 (5 bases). The ends were cut back, 3 bases at V and 3 bases at J, with 14 bases in the middle. Germline V gives CDR1 SQVTM, CDR2 ANQGSEA. This CDR3 comprises 14 residues. The CDR3 sequence: CSVEQGTDDYGYTF. CDR3 DNA: TGCAGCGTTGAGCAAGGGACGGATGACTATGGCTACACCTTC.

V and J are TRBV29-1 and TRBJ1-1; TRBD1 is a possible D gene (6 bases). V lost 5 bases and J lost 1, with 17 bases in between. The CDR3 length is 15 residues. Germline V lookup: CDR1 SQVTM, CDR2 ANQGSEA. CDR3 region: CSVTFSVGANTEAFF. The CDR3 nucleotides are TGCAGCGTTACATTCTCGGTGGGGGCGAACACTGAAGCTTTCTTT.

The V call is TRBV10-3, the J call TRBJ2-7, with 12 bases matching TRBD1. The germline gives CDR1 ENHRY, CDR2 SYGVKD. V lost 6 bases, J lost 0 bases, and 15 bases stayed unmatched. The CDR3 extends over 19 amino acids. DNA of the CDR3: TGTGCCATCAGACCTCTGCCGGGACAGGGGGCCCTGAGCTCCTACGAGCAGTACTTC. This codes for CAIRPLPGQGALSSYEQYF.

The CDR3 here is CATSREDTYNSPLHF. Here the CDR3 DNA reads TGTGCCACCAGCAGAGAAGACACCTATAATTCACCCCTCCACTTT. The chain links TRBV15 to TRBJ1-6, with D unresolved. V lost 0 bases and J 2 bases, leaving 5 bases between the germline ends. CDR3 length: 15 residues. Germline-derived CDR1 and CDR2 are LNHNV and YYDKDF (reference sequence).

This CDR3 is CASSATSGSVEQYF. The CDR3 bases are TGTGCCAGCAGCGCGACTAGCGGGAGTGTCGAGCAGTACTTC. The gene calls are TRBV9 and TRBJ2-7; TRBD2 agrees at 12 bases. The junction had 4 bases not matched to a gene; V was cut back by 3 bases and J by 6 bases. The CDR3 covers 14 residues. From germline, CDR1 is SGDLS and CDR2 YYNGEE.